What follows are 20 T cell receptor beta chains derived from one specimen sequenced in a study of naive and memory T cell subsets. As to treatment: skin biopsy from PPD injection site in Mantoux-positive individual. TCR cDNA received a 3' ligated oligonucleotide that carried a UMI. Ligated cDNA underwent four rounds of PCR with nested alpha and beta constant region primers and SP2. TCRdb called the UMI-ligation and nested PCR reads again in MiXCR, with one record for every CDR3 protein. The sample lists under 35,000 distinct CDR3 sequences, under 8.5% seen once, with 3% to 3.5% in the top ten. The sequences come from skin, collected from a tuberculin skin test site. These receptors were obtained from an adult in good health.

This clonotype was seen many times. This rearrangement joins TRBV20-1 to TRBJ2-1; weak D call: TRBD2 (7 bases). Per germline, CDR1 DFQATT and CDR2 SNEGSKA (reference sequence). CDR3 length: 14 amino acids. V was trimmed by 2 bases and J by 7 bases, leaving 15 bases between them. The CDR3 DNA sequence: TGCAGTGCTAGACTTGCGGGGGCTGGGAATGAGCAGTTCTTC. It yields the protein CSARLAGAGNEQFF.

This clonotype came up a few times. In nucleotides, the CDR3 is TGTGCCAGCAGTGGACCGACCGCAGGGTTCCGGGATTCACCCCTCCACTTT. It specifies CASSGPTAGFRDSPLHF. The chain is built from TRBV2 and TRBJ1-6; TRBD1 is a possible D gene (5 bases). Trimming took 4 bases from V and 8 from J, leaving 21 bases between them. The CDR3 is 17 residues long. The germline V gene has CDR1 SNHLY and CDR2 FYNNEI.

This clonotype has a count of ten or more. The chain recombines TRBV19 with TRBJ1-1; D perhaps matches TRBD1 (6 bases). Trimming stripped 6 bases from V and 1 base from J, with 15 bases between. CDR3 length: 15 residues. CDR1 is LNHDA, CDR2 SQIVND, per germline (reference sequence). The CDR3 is CASSPWGAGNTEAFF. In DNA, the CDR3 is TGTGCCAGTAGCCCTTGGGGGGCCGGGAACACTGAAGCTTTCTTT.

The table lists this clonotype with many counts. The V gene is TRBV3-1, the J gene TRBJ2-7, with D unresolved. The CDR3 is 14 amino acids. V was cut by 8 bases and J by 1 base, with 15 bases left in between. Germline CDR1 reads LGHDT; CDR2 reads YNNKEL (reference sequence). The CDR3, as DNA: TGTGCCAGCGGGCCTCCTTATCCATCCTACGAGCAGTACTTC. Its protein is CASGPPYPSYEQYF.

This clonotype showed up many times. Here the CDR3 DNA reads TGTGCCAGCAGTATACGGACTAGCGGGACAAACAATGAGCAGTTCTTC. Encoded protein: CASSIRTSGTNNEQFF. This chain connects TRBV6-5 to TRBJ2-1; 12 nucleotides line up with TRBD2. The CDR3 sequence is 16 residues long. The ends lost 5 bases at V and 5 bases at J; junction bases unmatched: 7. CDR1 is MNHEY, CDR2 SVGAGI, per germline.

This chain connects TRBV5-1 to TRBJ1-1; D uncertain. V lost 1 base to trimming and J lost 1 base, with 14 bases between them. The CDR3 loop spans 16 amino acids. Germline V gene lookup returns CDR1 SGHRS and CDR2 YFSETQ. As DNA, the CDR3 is TGCGCCAGCAGCTTGTCGTTACAGAAGGGGAACACTGAAGCTTTCTTT. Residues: CASSLSLQKGNTEAFF.

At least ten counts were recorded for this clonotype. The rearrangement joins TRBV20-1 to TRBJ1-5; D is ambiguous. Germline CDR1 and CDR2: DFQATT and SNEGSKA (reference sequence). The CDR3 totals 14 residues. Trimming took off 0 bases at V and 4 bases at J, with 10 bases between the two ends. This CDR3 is CSARDKETNQPQHF. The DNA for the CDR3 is TGCAGTGCTAGAGATAAAGAAACGAATCAGCCCCAGCATTTT.

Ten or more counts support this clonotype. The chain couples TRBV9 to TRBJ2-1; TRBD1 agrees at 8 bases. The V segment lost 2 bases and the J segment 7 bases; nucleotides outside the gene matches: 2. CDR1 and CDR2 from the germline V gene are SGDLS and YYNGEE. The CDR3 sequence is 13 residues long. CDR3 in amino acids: CASSVGQVNEQFF. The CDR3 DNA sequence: TGTGCCAGCAGCGTGGGACAGGTGAATGAGCAGTTCTTC. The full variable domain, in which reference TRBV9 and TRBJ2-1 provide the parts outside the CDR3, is DSGVTQTPKHLITATGQRVTLRCSPRSGDLSVYWYQQSLDQGLQFLIQYYNGEERAKGNILERFSAQQFPDLHSELNLSSLELGDSALYFCASSVGQVNEQFFGPGTRLTVL.

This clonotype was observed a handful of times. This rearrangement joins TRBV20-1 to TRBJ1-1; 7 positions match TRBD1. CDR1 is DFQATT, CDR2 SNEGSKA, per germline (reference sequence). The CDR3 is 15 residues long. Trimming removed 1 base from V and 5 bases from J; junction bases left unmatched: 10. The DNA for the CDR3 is TGCAGTGCTAGAGCGCAGGGGGTCGGGAGGACTGAAGCTTTCTTT. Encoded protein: CSARAQGVGRTEAFF.

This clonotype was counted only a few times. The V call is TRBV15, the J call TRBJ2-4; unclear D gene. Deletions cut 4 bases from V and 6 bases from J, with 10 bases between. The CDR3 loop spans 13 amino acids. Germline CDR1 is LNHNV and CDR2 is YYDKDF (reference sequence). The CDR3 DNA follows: TGTGCCACCAGCAAGGTAACCGGAAACATTCAGTACTTC. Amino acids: CATSKVTGNIQYF.

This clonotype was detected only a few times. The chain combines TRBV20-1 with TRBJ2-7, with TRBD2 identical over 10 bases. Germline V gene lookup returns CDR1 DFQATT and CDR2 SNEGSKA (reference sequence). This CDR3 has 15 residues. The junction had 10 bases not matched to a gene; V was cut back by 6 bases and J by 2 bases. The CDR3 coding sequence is TGCAGTGCAACCCAAGAGCGGGGGGGCGCCTACGAGCAGTACTTC. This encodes CSATQERGGAYEQYF.

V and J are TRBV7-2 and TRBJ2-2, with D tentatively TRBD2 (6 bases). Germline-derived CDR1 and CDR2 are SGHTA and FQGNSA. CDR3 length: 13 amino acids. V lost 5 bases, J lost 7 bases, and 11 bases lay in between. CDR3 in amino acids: CASSGGVGGELFF. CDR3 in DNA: TGTGCCAGCAGCGGAGGGGTTGGCGGGGAGCTGTTTTTT.

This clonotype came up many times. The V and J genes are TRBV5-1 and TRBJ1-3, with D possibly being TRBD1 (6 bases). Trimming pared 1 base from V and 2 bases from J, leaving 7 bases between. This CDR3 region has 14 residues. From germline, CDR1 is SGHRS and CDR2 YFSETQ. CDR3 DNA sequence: TGCGCCAGCAGCTTGCAGGGGACTGGAAACACCATATATTTT. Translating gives CASSLQGTGNTIYF.

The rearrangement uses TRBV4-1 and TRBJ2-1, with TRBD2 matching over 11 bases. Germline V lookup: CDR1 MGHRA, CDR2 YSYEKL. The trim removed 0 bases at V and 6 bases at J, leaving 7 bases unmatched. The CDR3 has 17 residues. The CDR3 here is CASSQDRIAGGLNEQFF. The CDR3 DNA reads TGCGCCAGCAGCCAAGATAGAATAGCGGGGGGGCTCAATGAGCAGTTCTTC.

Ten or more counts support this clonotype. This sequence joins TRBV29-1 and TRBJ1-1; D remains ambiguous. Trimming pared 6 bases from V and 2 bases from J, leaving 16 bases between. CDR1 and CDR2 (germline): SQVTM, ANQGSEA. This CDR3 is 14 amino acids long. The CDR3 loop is CSVLRLGPNTEAFF. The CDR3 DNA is TGCAGCGTCCTCCGGTTGGGCCCAAACACTGAAGCTTTCTTT. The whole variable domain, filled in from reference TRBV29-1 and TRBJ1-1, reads SAVISQKPSRDICQRGTSLTIQCQVDSQVTMMFWYRQQPGQSLTLIATANQGSEATYESGFVIDKFPISRPNLTFSTLTVSNMSPEDSSIYLCSVLRLGPNTEAFFGQGTRLTVV.

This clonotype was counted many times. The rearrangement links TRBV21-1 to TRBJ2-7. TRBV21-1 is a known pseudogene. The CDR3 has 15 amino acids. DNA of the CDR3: TGTGCCAGTAAAGTTCCCTTGGACAGATCGTACGAGCAGTACTTC. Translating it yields CASKVPLDRSYEQYF.

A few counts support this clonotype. CDR3 amino acids: CSAGPEGNSPLHF. CDR3 sequence (DNA): TGCAGTGCAGGGCCTGAAGGGAATTCACCCCTCCACTTT. The chain joins TRBV20-1 to TRBJ1-6; D ambiguous. This CDR3 is 13 amino acids long. Trimming shortened V by 6 bases and J by 7 bases, and 13 bases separated the two germline ends. Germline V CDR1 and CDR2: DFQATT, SNEGSKA (reference sequence).

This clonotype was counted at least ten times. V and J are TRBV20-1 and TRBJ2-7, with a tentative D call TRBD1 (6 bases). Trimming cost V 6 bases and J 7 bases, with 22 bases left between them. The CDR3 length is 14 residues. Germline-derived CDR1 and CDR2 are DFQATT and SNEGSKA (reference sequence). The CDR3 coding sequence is TGCAGTGCGGACAGTACTGTAGGGACGTGGGAGCAGTACTTC. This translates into CSADSTVGTWEQYF.

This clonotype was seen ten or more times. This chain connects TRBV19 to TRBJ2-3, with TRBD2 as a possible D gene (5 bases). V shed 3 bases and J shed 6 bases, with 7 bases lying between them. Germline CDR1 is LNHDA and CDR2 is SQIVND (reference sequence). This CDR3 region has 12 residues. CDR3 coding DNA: TGTGCCAGTAGTATGAGGGTGGATACGCAGTATTTT. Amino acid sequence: CASSMRVDTQYF.

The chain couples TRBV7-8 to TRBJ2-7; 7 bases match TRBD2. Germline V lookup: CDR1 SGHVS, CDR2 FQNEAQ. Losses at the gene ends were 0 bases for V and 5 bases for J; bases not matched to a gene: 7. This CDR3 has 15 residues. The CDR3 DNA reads TGTGCCAGCAGCTTAGCTTCGGGGGGTCGGCACGAGCAGTACTTC. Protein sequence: CASSLASGGRHEQYF. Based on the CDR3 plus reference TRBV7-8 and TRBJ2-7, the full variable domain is GAGVSQSPRYKVAKRGQDVALRCDPISGHVSLFWYQQALGQGPEFLTYFQNEAQLDKSGLPSDRFFAERPEGSVSTLKIQRTQQEDSAVYLCASSLASGGRHEQYFGPGTRLTVT.